The 22 T cell receptor beta chains presented below share a single source sample, sequenced in a study of cytomegalovirus exposure and HLA in healthy donors. The PCR employed 60 Vbeta primers together with 13 Jbeta primers. The assay was immunoSEQ multiplex PCR, and TCRdb's table has in-frame clones only and misses some. Of around 130,000 clones listed, 7% to 9.5% are singletons. Sequenced: PBMCs. Every receptor here comes from a woman aged 40-49 years in good health and CMV-seropositive.

V gene TRBV28 combines with J gene TRBJ1-2; a weak D match, TRBD1 (6 bases). V was cut by 3 bases and J by 4 bases, with 15 bases left in between. Germline CDR1 is MDHEN and CDR2 is SYDVKM. This CDR3 region has 15 residues. This CDR3 is CASSFDPGVGYGYTF. The DNA for the CDR3 is TGTGCCAGCAGTTTTGACCCAGGGGTTGGCTATGGCTACACCTTC.

This clone was seen only a few times. The J gene is TRBJ2-1, the V gene TRBV6-5, with TRBD2 matching 8 bases. The CDR3 sequence is 14 residues long. CDR1 is MNHEY and CDR2 is SVGAGI in the germline V gene. The junction had 5 bases not matched to a gene; V was cut back by 0 bases and J by 10 bases. This CDR3 reads CASSYSGLGVEQFF. Here the CDR3 DNA reads TGTGCCAGCAGTTACTCGGGACTAGGAGTGGAGCAGTTCTTC.

The CDR3 DNA sequence: TGTGCCAGCAGTTTATCCGGGAGTGGCAATCAGCCCCAGCATTTT. It encodes CASSLSGSGNQPQHF. The rearrangement uses TRBV28 and TRBJ1-5; no clear D. Germline assignment: CDR1 MDHEN and CDR2 SYDVKM. V lost 1 base, J lost 2 bases, and 9 bases lay in between. This CDR3 has 15 residues.

DNA for the CDR3: TGTGCCATCAGCAGCACCGGGGAGCTGTTTTTT. Its protein is CAISSTGELFF. The chain recombines TRBV10-3 with TRBJ2-2; D not resolved. The V end lost 6 bases, the J end lost 4 bases, and 3 bases lay between the germline ends. The germline CDR1 and CDR2 sequences are ENHRY and SYGVKD. The CDR3 has 11 amino acids.

A few counts support this clone. The chain uses TRBV6-4 and TRBJ1-2; D possibly corresponds to TRBD1 (6 bases). The germline V gene encodes CDR1 MRHNA and CDR2 SNTAGT. The CDR3 covers 14 residues. V was clipped by 3 bases and J by 2 bases, with 10 bases between them. DNA for the CDR3: TGTGCCAGCAGTGATTCCGACAGGAACTATGGCTACACCTTC. This translates into CASSDSDRNYGYTF.

In its sample, this clone was seen a few times. The chain is built from TRBV7-7 and TRBJ1-1; tentatively, D is TRBD1 (5 bases). The V gene lost 4 bases and the J gene lost 4 bases, with 13 bases spanning the gap. The CDR3 contains 14 residues. Germline CDR1 SSHAT, CDR2 FNYEAQ (reference sequence). The CDR3 region is CASSSRGNGTEAFF. The CDR3 DNA is TGTGCCAGCAGCTCCCGGGGGAATGGCACTGAAGCTTTCTTT. Full variable domain (missing parts from reference TRBV7-7 and TRBJ1-1): GAGVSQSPRYKVTKRGQDVTLRCDPISSHATLYWYQQALGQGPEFLTYFNYEAQPDKSGLPSDRFSAERPEGSISTLTIQRTEQRDSAMYRCASSSRGNGTEAFFGQGTRLTVV.

This clone appeared a few times. This chain connects TRBV5-1 to TRBJ2-1, with 10 bases aligning to TRBD1. This CDR3 has 16 amino acids. With 4 bases clipped from V and 4 bases from J, the junction kept 8 bases outside the gene matches. CDR1 is SGHRS and CDR2 is YFSETQ in the germline V gene. CDR3: CASSGDRGRGYNEQFF. Here the CDR3 DNA reads TGCGCCAGCAGCGGGGACAGGGGTCGGGGGTACAATGAGCAGTTCTTC.

Concerning this clone itself: This specimen includes other DNA sequences encoding the same CDR3. The chain employs TRBV18 and TRBJ1-4, with 8 bases matching TRBD1. Germline V CDR1 and CDR2: KGHSH, LQKENI. The CDR3 extends over 15 amino acids. J lost 4 bases, V lost 3 bases, and 4 bases had no gene match. CDR3 amino acids: CASSPRTGLNEKLFF. The CDR3 coding sequence is TGTGCCAGCTCACCGCGGACAGGGCTTAATGAAAAACTGTTTTTT.

This clone was counted only a few times. The chain carries TRBV7-9 and TRBJ1-4; D gene unclear. This CDR3 is 14 amino acids long. The germline V gene has CDR1 SEHNR and CDR2 FQNEAQ (reference sequence). V lost 5 bases to trimming and J lost 8 bases, with 15 bases between them. The chain's CDR3 is CASSLSGGEEKLFF. CDR3 nucleotides: TGTGCCAGCAGCCTATCTGGTGGAGAAGAAAAACTGTTTTTT.

This clone came up a few times. The rearrangement uses TRBV7-8 and TRBJ1-1; TRBD1 matches 7 bases. This CDR3 has 13 residues. V dropped 5 bases and J dropped 6; count of bases not matched to a gene: 6. The germline gives CDR1 SGHVS, CDR2 FQNEAQ. CDR3 DNA sequence: TGTGCCAGCAGCCCTCAAGACAGGGCTGAAGCTTTCTTT. Amino acids: CASSPQDRAEAFF.

This clone was recorded a few times. The CDR3 sequence is CASSRTGRSYNEQFF. The DNA of the CDR3 is TGTGCCAGCAGCCGGACAGGGCGGTCCTACAATGAGCAGTTCTTC. This chain links TRBV7-9 with TRBJ2-1; 8 bases match TRBD1. The CDR3 totals 15 residues. V lost 5 bases and J lost 1; bases outside the gene matches: 4. The V gene's germline CDR1 is SEHNR and CDR2 FQNEAQ (reference sequence).

This chain joins TRBV15 and TRBJ1-1; D unresolved. Germline V lookup: CDR1 LNHNV, CDR2 YYDKDF (reference sequence). CDR3 size: 14 residues. V was trimmed by 2 bases and J by 5 bases, leaving 12 bases between them. CDR3 protein: CATSRPRGGTEAFF. CDR3 DNA: TGTGCCACCAGCAGACCCCGGGGTGGGACTGAAGCTTTCTTT.

This clone was observed a few times. The chain uses TRBV5-6 and TRBJ2-7; 12 nucleotides match TRBD2. The trim removed 4 bases at V and 0 bases at J, leaving 5 bases unmatched. Germline V CDR1 and CDR2: SGHDT, YYEEEE. The CDR3 is made up of 16 amino acids. CDR3 sequence: CASSRLAGVTSYEQYF. The CDR3 nucleotides read TGTGCCAGCAGCCGACTAGCGGGGGTTACCTCCTACGAGCAGTACTTC.

The V gene is TRBV18, the J gene TRBJ1-1, with D possibly being TRBD1 (5 bases). The CDR3 extends over 14 amino acids. Germline loops: CDR1 KGHSH, CDR2 LQKENI. V was cut by 3 bases and J by 6 bases, with 14 bases left in between. CDR3 DNA: TGTGCCAGCTCACCCACTTCGGGGGTCGCTGAAGCTTTCTTT. Translation: CASSPTSGVAEAFF.

The chain combines TRBV30 with TRBJ2-7; TRBD1 agrees at 7 bases. V dropped 0 bases and J dropped 2; count of bases not matched to a gene: 7. Germline V gene sequence: CDR1 GTSNPN, CDR2 SVGIG (reference sequence). This CDR3 spans 15 amino acids. CDR3 sequence: CAWSVLGQGAYEQYF. The CDR3 bases are TGTGCCTGGAGTGTACTTGGGCAGGGGGCCTACGAGCAGTACTTC. The whole variable domain, filled in from reference TRBV30 and TRBJ2-7, reads SQTIHQWPATLVQPVGSPLSLECTVEGTSNPNLYWYRQAAGRGLQLLFYSVGIGQISSEVPQNLSASRPQDRQFILSSKKLLLSDSGFYLCAWSVLGQGAYEQYFGPGTRLTVT.

This clone was picked up a small number of times. The V call is TRBV5-4, the J call TRBJ2-7; 9 bases align to TRBD1. The CDR3 loop spans 14 amino acids. Germline CDR1 and CDR2: SGHNT and YYREEE (reference sequence). V lost 2 bases and J lost 3; bases outside the gene matches: 3. CDR3 nucleotides: TGTGCCAGCAGCTTCCGGACAGGGGACTACGAGCAGTACTTC. Its protein is CASSFRTGDYEQYF.

In regard to this clone: The junction and the germline gene differ at one end; a read error may be behind it. This CDR3 is also generated by other DNA sequences in the sample. The V gene is TRBV6-5, the J gene TRBJ1-2; 9 bases are shared with TRBD1. Germline values: CDR1 MNHEY, CDR2 SVGAGI. The CDR3 contains 14 residues. The CDR3 nucleotides read TGTGCCAGCAGCCCACAGGGGGCTAACTATGGGTACACCTTC. Translating it yields CASSPQGANYGYTF.

The chain uses TRBV6-5 and TRBJ1-2, with 7 bases lining up with TRBD1. Trimming took 5 bases from V and 7 from J; bases not matched to a gene: 10. The CDR3 is made up of 14 amino acids. Germline-derived CDR1 and CDR2 are MNHEY and SVGAGI. CDR3 bases: TGTGCCAGCAGTCAGAGTCGAGGGGGCGGTGGCTACACCTTC. This codes for CASSQSRGGGGYTF.

This clone appeared a few times. A junction end diverges from the germline sequence, so it may reflect a read error. The CDR3 nucleotides are TGTCTCCCTCTACCGGGACAGCTTTACGAGCAGTACTTC. As protein: CLPLPGQLYEQYF. The J gene is TRBJ2-7, the V gene TRBV29-1, with 7 bases identical to TRBD1. Germline V gene sequence: CDR1 SQVTM, CDR2 ANQGSEA. The CDR3 loop spans 13 amino acids.

This clone has more than one count but fewer than ten. CDR3 sequence (DNA): TGCGCCAGCAGTGAGTCGGGTCTAGCCGGGGAGCTGTTTTTT. The encoded protein is CASSESGLAGELFF. This chain joins TRBV10-1 and TRBJ2-2; D is uncertain. Looked up from germline, CDR1 is WNHNN and CDR2 is SYGVQD (reference sequence). V shed 0 bases and J shed 6 bases, with 8 bases lying between them. The CDR3 length is 14 residues.

Remarks on this clone: At one end, the junction sequence differs from germline, possibly due to a read error. V is TRBV7-9 and J is TRBJ1-4, with D possibly being TRBD1 (6 bases). This CDR3 has 11 residues. Germline V gene lookup returns CDR1 SEHNR and CDR2 FQNEAQ (reference sequence). This chain's CDR3 is CASSPDSAVIF. DNA of the CDR3: TGTGCCAGCAGCCCGGACAGTGCCGTAATTTTT.

The chain recombines TRBV18 with TRBJ2-1; TRBD2 agrees at 12 bases. This CDR3 contains 16 residues. With 4 bases clipped from V and 7 bases from J, the junction kept 8 bases outside the gene matches. Germline V gene data show CDR1 as KGHSH and CDR2 as LQKENI. CDR3 nucleotide sequence: TGTGCCAGCTCACGATCTAGCGGGGGGGCCAAGAATGAGCAGTTCTTC. Amino acid sequence: CASSRSSGGAKNEQFF.